The next 18 T cell receptor beta chains were all read from a single sample in a study of long-term antiretroviral therapy in people with HIV. The assay used was immunoSEQ (version v3.0), run at survey level. TCRdb's copy holds only in-frame clones and misses some; the assay was immunoSEQ multiplex PCR. Of about 26,000 clones listed, around 86% are singletons. This specimen consisted of unsorted PBMCs, obtained roughly 2.6 years after starting antiretroviral therapy. Receptor source: a man between 35 and 55 years old with HIV.

The rearrangement uses TRBV4-1 and TRBJ1-5; 7 nucleotides align to TRBD1. The CDR3 sequence is 15 residues long. Germline V CDR1 and CDR2: MGHRA, YSYEKL. Losses at the gene ends were 3 bases for V and 5 bases for J; bases not matched to a gene: 7. The CDR3 DNA reads as TGCGCCAGCAGCCAGCAGGGGGTCTGGGATCAGCCCCAGCATTTT. This translates into CASSQQGVWDQPQHF.

This sequence joins TRBV5-1 and TRBJ1-2; 8 bases map to TRBD1. CDR3 length equals 17 residues. Germline assignment: CDR1 SGHRS and CDR2 YFSETQ. With V trimmed by 3 bases and J by 0 bases, 10 bases remained unmatched. CDR3 in DNA: TGCGCCAGCAGCTCCCCGGGACAGGCATCAGCTAACTATGGCTACACCTTC. This gives the protein CASSSPGQASANYGYTF.

The CDR3 coding sequence is TGCGCCAGCAGTGAGAATCTTCAGGGGGCGGAAGGAAACACCATATATTTT. Protein sequence: CASSENLQGAEGNTIYF. This chain connects TRBV10-2 to TRBJ1-3; 8 nucleotides agree with TRBD1. The J segment lost 4 bases and the V segment lost 2 bases, leaving 10 bases of the junction unmatched. CDR1 is WSHSY, CDR2 SAAADI, per germline. The CDR3 is 17 residues long.

CDR3 DNA: TGCGCCAGCAGCCACCGGGACAGGGAGGCTGGCTACACCTTC. It codes for CASSHRDREAGYTF. V gene TRBV4-3 combines with J gene TRBJ1-2; 9 nucleotides align to TRBD1. The CDR3 runs 14 residues. Germline assignment: CDR1 LGHNA and CDR2 YSLEER. V was clipped by 3 bases and J by 7 bases; unmatched bases: 6.

The V call is TRBV11-2, the J call TRBJ1-1; D gene uncertain. CDR1 SGHAT and CDR2 FQNNGV come from the germline V gene. The germline V and J ends were trimmed by 2 bases and 3 bases, with 16 bases remaining between them. This CDR3 region has 16 residues. DNA for the CDR3: TGTGCCAGCAGCTTATGGACCGGACCGAGAGACACTGAAGCTTTCTTT. It specifies CASSLWTGPRDTEAFF.

This rearrangement joins TRBV5-1 to TRBJ2-5; 9 nucleotides agree with TRBD1. Losses at the gene ends were 3 bases for V and 5 bases for J; bases not matched to a gene: 8. CDR1 is SGHRS, CDR2 YFSETQ, per germline. CDR3 length: 15 amino acids. The CDR3 protein is CASSSGQGGSETQYF. CDR3 DNA: TGCGCCAGCAGCTCGGGACAGGGAGGTTCGGAGACCCAGTACTTC.

V is TRBV27 and J is TRBJ2-3; D is perhaps TRBD1 (5 bases). The CDR3 is made up of 14 amino acids. V dropped 4 bases and J dropped 2 bases, with 10 bases sitting between them. CDR1 is MNHEY and CDR2 is SMNVEV in the germline V gene (reference sequence). The CDR3 DNA reads TGTGCCAGCAGTTCCTTAGGGGACACAGATACGCAGTATTTT. Translating gives CASSSLGDTDTQYF.

The chain couples TRBV28 to TRBJ1-4; TRBD1 agrees at 7 bases. Germline-derived CDR1 and CDR2 are MDHEN and SYDVKM. V gave up 10 bases and J gave up 7 bases; unmatched junction bases: 9. This CDR3 is 13 amino acids long. CDR3 residues: CAIAQGGGEKLFF. In DNA, the CDR3 is TGTGCCATCGCCCAGGGGGGAGGTGAAAAACTGTTTTTT.

The J gene is TRBJ1-2, the V gene TRBV4-2; no clear D gene. Germline-derived CDR1 and CDR2 are LGHNA and YNFKEQ. The CDR3 has 13 amino acids. V was pared by 0 bases and J by 6 bases, with 8 bases between. The CDR3 sequence: CASSQEGPHGYTF. The CDR3 DNA follows: TGTGCCAGCAGCCAAGAGGGCCCTCATGGCTACACCTTC.

CDR3 in DNA: TGTGCCAGCAGCTTATTGGGCGGGAGGGACAATGAGCAGTTCTTC. Translated, it gives CASSLLGGRDNEQFF. The chain is built from TRBV5-6 and TRBJ2-1; 9 nucleotides line up with TRBD2. Germline V gene sequence: CDR1 SGHDT, CDR2 YYEEEE. CDR3 size: 15 residues. Trimming cost V 2 bases and J 5 bases; bases outside gene matches: 5.

This clone was seen only once. This sequence joins TRBV6-1 and TRBJ1-5; 9 bases align to TRBD1. V was clipped by 2 bases and J by 2 bases; unmatched bases: 13. The germline V gene encodes CDR1 MNHNS and CDR2 SASEGT. This CDR3 is built from 19 residues. As DNA, the CDR3 is TGTGCCAGCAGTGAAACAGCCATCACAGGGGGCATTGGCAATCAGCCCCAGCATTTT. Protein: CASSETAITGGIGNQPQHF.

This chain links TRBV6-5 with TRBJ1-1; perhaps TRBD1 as D (5 bases). Germline V lookup: CDR1 MNHEY, CDR2 SVGAGI. This CDR3 is built from 12 residues. The V end was cut by 3 bases, the J end by 4 bases, with 6 bases between. The CDR3 reads CASSYGGTEAFF. The CDR3 DNA follows: TGTGCCAGCAGTTATGGGGGCACTGAAGCTTTCTTT.

J is TRBJ1-3 and V is TRBV30, with unresolved D. CDR3 length: 14 amino acids. V was pared by 4 bases and J by 0 bases, with 10 bases between. Germline V gene data show CDR1 as GTSNPN and CDR2 as SVGIG (reference sequence). CDR3 coding DNA: TGTGCCTGGATTCTTATAGGCTCTGGAAACACCATATATTTT. It is translated as CAWILIGSGNTIYF.

The chain has TRBV19 and TRBJ2-7; 9 positions agree with TRBD1. The junction had 5 bases not matched to a gene; V was cut back by 6 bases and J by 2 bases. This CDR3 spans 14 amino acids. CDR1 is LNHDA and CDR2 is SQIVND in the germline V gene (reference sequence). CDR3 DNA sequence: TGTGCCAGTAGGGCCGGGACAGGGCCCTACGAGCAGTACTTC. It yields the protein CASRAGTGPYEQYF.

This clone was seen just once. The chain links TRBV2 to TRBJ2-2, with a weak D call TRBD1 (6 bases). CDR1 and CDR2 (germline): SNHLY, FYNNEI. The CDR3 loop spans 15 amino acids. V dropped 3 bases and J dropped 2 bases, with 10 bases sitting between them. CDR3 sequence (DNA): TGTGCCAGCAGTGAGGGACACTTAAACACCGGGGAGCTGTTTTTT. Amino acid sequence: CASSEGHLNTGELFF.

The chain recombines TRBV19 with TRBJ1-1; weak D call: TRBD1 (6 bases). The CDR3 is 16 residues long. Germline V gives CDR1 LNHDA, CDR2 SQIVND (reference sequence). The V and J ends lost 1 base and 1 base respectively, with 13 bases between them. CDR3 nucleotide sequence: TGTGCCAGTAGTATAGCTGGGGGGGCTGAGAACACTGAAGCTTTCTTT. It is translated as CASSIAGGAENTEAFF.

The DNA for the CDR3 is TGTGCCAGCAGGGTAGCGGCTAGCGGGAACAATGAGCAGTTCTTC. Translation gives CASRVAASGNNEQFF. The V and J genes are TRBV7-2 and TRBJ2-1; 9 bases are shared with TRBD2. Germline V lookup: CDR1 SGHTA, CDR2 FQGNSA. Trimming removed 6 bases from V and 5 bases from J; junction bases left unmatched: 8. The CDR3 covers 15 residues.

The chain links TRBV7-8 to TRBJ1-1, with 8 bases lining up with TRBD1. The germline gives CDR1 SGHVS, CDR2 FQNEAQ. V shed 2 bases and J 3 bases; nucleotides not matched to a gene: 5. The CDR3 covers 15 residues. CDR3 sequence: CASSLIKQGDTEAFF. The CDR3 bases are TGTGCCAGCAGCTTAATTAAACAGGGGGACACTGAAGCTTTCTTT.